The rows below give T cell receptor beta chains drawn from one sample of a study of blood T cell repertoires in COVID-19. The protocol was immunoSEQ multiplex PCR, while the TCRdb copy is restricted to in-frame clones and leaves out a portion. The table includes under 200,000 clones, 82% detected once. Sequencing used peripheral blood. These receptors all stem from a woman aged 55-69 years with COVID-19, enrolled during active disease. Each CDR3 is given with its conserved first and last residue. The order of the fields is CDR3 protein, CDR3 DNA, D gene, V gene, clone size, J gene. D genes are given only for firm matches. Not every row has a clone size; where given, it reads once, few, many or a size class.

CASSDGGYNEQFF,TGTGCCAGCAGTGACGGGGGGTACAATGAGCAGTTCTTC,NA,TRBV6-4,NA,TRBJ2-1
CASSPTGTGERSYNSPLHF,TGTGCCAGCTCACCCACCGGGACAGGGGAACGCTCCTATAATTCACCCCTCCACTTT,TRBD1,TRBV18,NA,TRBJ1-6
CASSQDRSISGANVLTF,TGCGCCAGCAGCCAAGACAGATCCATTTCTGGGGCCAACGTCCTGACTTTC,NA,TRBV4-3,once,TRBJ2-6
CASSLRQGLYGYTF,TGTGCCAGCAGTTTACGACAGGGCCTCTATGGCTACACCTTC,TRBD1,TRBV27,NA,TRBJ1-2
CSAASGRSYEQYF,TGCAGCGCAGCTAGCGGGAGATCCTACGAGCAGTACTTC,TRBD2,TRBV29-1,NA,TRBJ2-7
CASSLDREEHEQYF,TGTGCCAGCAGCCTGGACAGGGAGGAACACGAGCAGTACTTC,TRBD1,TRBV3-1/TRBV3-2,NA,TRBJ2-7
CASSSQGRFSNQPQHF,TGTGCCAGCAGTTCCCAGGGCAGGTTTAGCAATCAGCCCCAGCATTTT,NA,TRBV27,few,TRBJ1-5
CASSQLTSGGIDTQYF,TGCGCCAGCAGCCAACTGACTAGCGGGGGGATAGATACGCAGTATTTT,TRBD2,TRBV4-1,NA,TRBJ2-3
CASHLGARLGNTEAFF,TGTGCCAGCCACTTGGGGGCCCGCCTCGGAAACACTGAAGCTTTCTTT,NA,TRBV5-5,NA,TRBJ1-1
CASSFASGGPDTQYF,TGCGCCAGCAGCTTTGCTAGCGGGGGCCCTGATACGCAGTATTTT,TRBD2,TRBV5-1,NA,TRBJ2-3
CASSWMDRGTEAFF,TGTGCCAGCAGTTGGATGGACAGAGGGACTGAAGCTTTCTTT,NA,TRBV28,NA,TRBJ1-1
CASSYLPDRYNEKLFF,TGTGCCAGCAGCTACCTCCCCGACAGATATAATGAAAAACTGTTTTTT,NA,TRBV5-5,NA,TRBJ1-4
CASSARVSTQETQYF,TGTGCCAGCAGCGCGAGGGTCTCGACCCAAGAGACCCAGTACTTC,NA,TRBV5-6,NA,TRBJ2-5
CASSSWGSSNTEAFF,TGTGCCAGTAGCAGCTGGGGCTCCTCCAACACTGAAGCTTTCTTT,NA,TRBV19,NA,TRBJ1-1
CASSSSGLAKNIQYF,TGTGCCAGCAGCTCTAGCGGCCTAGCCAAAAACATTCAGTACTTC,TRBD2,TRBV7-8,NA,TRBJ2-4
CSVERTGGNTIYF,TGCAGCGTTGAACGAACAGGTGGAAACACCATATATTTT,NA,TRBV29-1,many,TRBJ1-3
CASSTGLVRGETQYF,TGTGCCAGCAGCACTGGACTAGTGAGGGGAGAGACCCAGTACTTC,TRBD2,TRBV5-6,NA,TRBJ2-5
CASSAYLTGGNTDTQYF,TGTGCCAGCAGCGCGTACCTGACAGGGGGGAACACAGATACGCAGTATTTT,TRBD1,TRBV9,NA,TRBJ2-3
CASRLGTNSYNEQFF,TGTGCCAGCAGACTCGGGACTAACTCCTACAATGAGCAGTTCTTC,TRBD2,TRBV7-2,many,TRBJ2-1
CASSPRGLSGNTIYF,TGTGCCAGCAGCCCCCGGGGTCTCTCTGGAAACACCATATATTTT,NA,TRBV7-8,NA,TRBJ1-3
CASSSTGNPNSPLHF,TGTGCCAGCAGTTCCACAGGGAACCCAAATTCACCCCTCCACTTT,NA,TRBV25-1,NA,TRBJ1-6
CASTYSGFNEKLFF,TGCGCCAGCACCTACAGTGGATTTAATGAAAAACTGTTTTTT,NA,TRBV5-1,NA,TRBJ1-4
CASSIVRGRKLDTEAFF,TGTGCCAGTAGTATAGTGCGGGGGCGCAAATTAGACACTGAAGCTTTCTTT,NA,TRBV19,NA,TRBJ1-1
CASSLGTGSGYEQYF,TGTGCCAGCAGCTTAGGTACCGGGAGTGGTTACGAGCAGTACTTC,NA,TRBV7-2,NA,TRBJ2-7
CASSVQKNTEAFF,TGTGCCAGCAGCGTCCAGAAGAACACTGAAGCTTTCTTT,NA,TRBV9,NA,TRBJ1-1
CASSPPGGGNTIYF,TGTGCCAGCAGCCCCCCAGGGGGCGGAAACACCATATATTTT,TRBD1,TRBV9,NA,TRBJ1-3
CASSPTGWNTGELFF,TGCGCCAGCAGCCCGACAGGGTGGAACACCGGGGAGCTGTTTTTT,TRBD1,TRBV5-1,NA,TRBJ2-2
CASSPRTSGNYEQYF,TGTGCCAGCTCACCTCGGACTAGCGGGAACTACGAGCAGTACTTC,TRBD2,TRBV18,NA,TRBJ2-7
CASSQVGGYPEAFF,TGTGCCAGCAGCCAAGTCGGCGGGTATCCTGAAGCTTTCTTT,NA,TRBV3-1/TRBV3-2,NA,TRBJ1-1
CSVEGPGGDGYTF,TGCAGCGTTGAAGGGCCTGGGGGCGATGGCTACACCTTC,NA,TRBV29-1,NA,TRBJ1-2
CSASIGQGGKQPQHF,TGCAGTGCTAGTATCGGACAGGGAGGAAAGCAGCCCCAGCATTTT,TRBD1,TRBV20-1,NA,TRBJ1-5
CASSPPLRSSGANVLTF,TGTGCCAGCAGCCCCCCTCTACGGAGCTCTGGGGCCAACGTCCTGACTTTC,NA,TRBV7-8,NA,TRBJ2-6
CASSSYAGTEYDEQFF,TGTGCCAGCAGCAGCTACGCAGGGACAGAGTACGATGAGCAGTTCTTC,TRBD1,TRBV5-8,once,TRBJ2-1
CASSLKGGGTEAFF,TGTGCCAGCAGCTTAAAGGGAGGTGGAACTGAAGCTTTCTTT,NA,TRBV7-9,many,TRBJ1-1
CASSHRTGNEQFF,TGTGCCAGCAGCCACCGGACAGGGAATGAGCAGTTCTTC,TRBD1,TRBV14,NA,TRBJ2-1
CAITAEGGETQYF,TGTGCCATCACAGCAGAGGGTGGAGAGACCCAGTACTTC,NA,TRBV10-3,once,TRBJ2-5
CASSIQAVNSPLHF,TGTGCCAGTAGTATCCAGGCAGTCAATTCACCCCTCCACTTT,NA,TRBV19,once,TRBJ1-6
CASSSQAWELFF,TGTGCCAGCAGTTCCCAGGCATGGGAGCTGTTTTTT,NA,TRBV28,NA,TRBJ2-2
CASSITGAGTQYF,TGTGCCAGTAGTATTACAGGGGCCGGGACCCAGTACTTC,TRBD1,TRBV19,few,TRBJ2-5
CASSRQQGIGNTIYF,TGTGCCAGCAGCCGGCAACAGGGAATTGGAAACACCATATATTTT,NA,TRBV6-6,NA,TRBJ1-3
CASSLGTGLNQPQHF,TGTGCCAGCAGCTTAGGGACAGGTTTAAATCAGCCCCAGCATTTT,TRBD1,TRBV7-9,NA,TRBJ1-5
CASSGESNTEAFF,TGTGCCAGCAGTGGAGAGTCGAACACTGAAGCTTTCTTT,NA,TRBV28,NA,TRBJ1-1
CASSRERDSSYEQYF,TGTGCCAGCAGCCGTGAACGGGACAGCTCCTACGAGCAGTACTTC,NA,TRBV21-1,many,TRBJ2-7
CASSFSLSGRSDYEQYF,TGTGCCAGCAGCTTTAGCCTGTCGGGGAGATCAGACTACGAGCAGTACTTC,NA,TRBV7-2,NA,TRBJ2-7
CASSPAGRQETQYF,TGTGCCAGCAGCCCGGCGGGTAGACAAGAGACCCAGTACTTC,NA,TRBV5-6,few,TRBJ2-5
CAISESYLTNEKLFF,TGTGCCATCAGTGAGTCGTATCTCACTAATGAAAAACTGTTTTTT,NA,TRBV10-3,NA,TRBJ1-4
CSVGRQGPNTGELFF,TGCAGCGTAGGTCGACAGGGCCCGAACACCGGGGAGCTGTTTTTT,TRBD1,TRBV29-1,NA,TRBJ2-2
CASWAGANYGYTF,TGTGCCAGCTGGGCAGGGGCCAACTATGGCTACACCTTC,NA,TRBV28,NA,TRBJ1-2
CASSLVSGSGYEQYF,TGTGCCAGCAGCTTAGTTAGCGGTTCCGGCTACGAGCAGTACTTC,NA,TRBV7-2,NA,TRBJ2-7
CASSPGRVGNTIYF,TGCGCCAGCAGTCCCGGGAGGGTAGGAAACACCATATATTTT,NA,TRBV5-1,NA,TRBJ1-3
CASSQSNHPNYLTGGWYEQYF,TGCGCCAGCAGTCAATCAAACCACCCGAATTACCTGACAGGGGGTTGGTACGAGCAGTACTTC,TRBD1,TRBV23-1,NA,TRBJ2-7
CASSWDRYQETQYF,TGTGCCAGCAGCTGGGACAGGTATCAAGAGACCCAGTACTTC,TRBD1,TRBV5-5,NA,TRBJ2-5
CASSQDPGGGTGELFF,TGCGCCAGCAGCCAAGATCCGGGGGGAGGAACCGGGGAGCTGTTTTTT,TRBD2,TRBV4-1,few,TRBJ2-2